The following is a TCR beta chain sequence with its context. This CDR3 comprises 14 residues. CDR1 is MDHEN, CDR2 SYDVKM, per germline. V shed 3 bases and J shed 4 bases, with 9 bases lying between them. The data belong to a study of blood T cell repertoires in COVID-19. Background on the study: PBMCs, B-cell-depleted T cells, or T cells were the source of the cDNA or gDNA that made up the material.

As handled by the study authors: The assay estimated nucleated cells by amplifying reference gene primers. TCRdb's table, derived via immunoSEQ multiplex PCR, lists solely in-frame clones and lacks some. V and J calls and clone size come straight from that table; D and trimming were deduced from the DNA. The data contain roughly 75,000 clones, roughly 85% of them seen just once; the ten biggest clones take up around a tenth. Seattle's enrolled individuals joined amid active infection and were then monitored longitudinally. The sequencing sample was made of peripheral blood. The chain has TRBV28 and TRBJ1-4, with D possibly being TRBD1 (5 bases). The source of this sequence is a man in his forties or fifties with COVID-19, enrolled during active disease. The chain's CDR3 is CASSFYRNNEKLFF. CDR3 nucleotide sequence: TGTGCCAGCAGTTTCTACAGGAATAATGAAAAACTGTTTTTT. Full variable domain (rest looked up from reference TRBV28 and TRBJ1-4): DVKVTQSSRYLVKRTGEKVFLECVQDMDHENMFWYRQDPGLGLRLIYFSYDVKMKEKGDIPEGYSVSREKKERFSLILESASTNQTSMYLCASSFYRNNEKLFFGSGTQLSVL.